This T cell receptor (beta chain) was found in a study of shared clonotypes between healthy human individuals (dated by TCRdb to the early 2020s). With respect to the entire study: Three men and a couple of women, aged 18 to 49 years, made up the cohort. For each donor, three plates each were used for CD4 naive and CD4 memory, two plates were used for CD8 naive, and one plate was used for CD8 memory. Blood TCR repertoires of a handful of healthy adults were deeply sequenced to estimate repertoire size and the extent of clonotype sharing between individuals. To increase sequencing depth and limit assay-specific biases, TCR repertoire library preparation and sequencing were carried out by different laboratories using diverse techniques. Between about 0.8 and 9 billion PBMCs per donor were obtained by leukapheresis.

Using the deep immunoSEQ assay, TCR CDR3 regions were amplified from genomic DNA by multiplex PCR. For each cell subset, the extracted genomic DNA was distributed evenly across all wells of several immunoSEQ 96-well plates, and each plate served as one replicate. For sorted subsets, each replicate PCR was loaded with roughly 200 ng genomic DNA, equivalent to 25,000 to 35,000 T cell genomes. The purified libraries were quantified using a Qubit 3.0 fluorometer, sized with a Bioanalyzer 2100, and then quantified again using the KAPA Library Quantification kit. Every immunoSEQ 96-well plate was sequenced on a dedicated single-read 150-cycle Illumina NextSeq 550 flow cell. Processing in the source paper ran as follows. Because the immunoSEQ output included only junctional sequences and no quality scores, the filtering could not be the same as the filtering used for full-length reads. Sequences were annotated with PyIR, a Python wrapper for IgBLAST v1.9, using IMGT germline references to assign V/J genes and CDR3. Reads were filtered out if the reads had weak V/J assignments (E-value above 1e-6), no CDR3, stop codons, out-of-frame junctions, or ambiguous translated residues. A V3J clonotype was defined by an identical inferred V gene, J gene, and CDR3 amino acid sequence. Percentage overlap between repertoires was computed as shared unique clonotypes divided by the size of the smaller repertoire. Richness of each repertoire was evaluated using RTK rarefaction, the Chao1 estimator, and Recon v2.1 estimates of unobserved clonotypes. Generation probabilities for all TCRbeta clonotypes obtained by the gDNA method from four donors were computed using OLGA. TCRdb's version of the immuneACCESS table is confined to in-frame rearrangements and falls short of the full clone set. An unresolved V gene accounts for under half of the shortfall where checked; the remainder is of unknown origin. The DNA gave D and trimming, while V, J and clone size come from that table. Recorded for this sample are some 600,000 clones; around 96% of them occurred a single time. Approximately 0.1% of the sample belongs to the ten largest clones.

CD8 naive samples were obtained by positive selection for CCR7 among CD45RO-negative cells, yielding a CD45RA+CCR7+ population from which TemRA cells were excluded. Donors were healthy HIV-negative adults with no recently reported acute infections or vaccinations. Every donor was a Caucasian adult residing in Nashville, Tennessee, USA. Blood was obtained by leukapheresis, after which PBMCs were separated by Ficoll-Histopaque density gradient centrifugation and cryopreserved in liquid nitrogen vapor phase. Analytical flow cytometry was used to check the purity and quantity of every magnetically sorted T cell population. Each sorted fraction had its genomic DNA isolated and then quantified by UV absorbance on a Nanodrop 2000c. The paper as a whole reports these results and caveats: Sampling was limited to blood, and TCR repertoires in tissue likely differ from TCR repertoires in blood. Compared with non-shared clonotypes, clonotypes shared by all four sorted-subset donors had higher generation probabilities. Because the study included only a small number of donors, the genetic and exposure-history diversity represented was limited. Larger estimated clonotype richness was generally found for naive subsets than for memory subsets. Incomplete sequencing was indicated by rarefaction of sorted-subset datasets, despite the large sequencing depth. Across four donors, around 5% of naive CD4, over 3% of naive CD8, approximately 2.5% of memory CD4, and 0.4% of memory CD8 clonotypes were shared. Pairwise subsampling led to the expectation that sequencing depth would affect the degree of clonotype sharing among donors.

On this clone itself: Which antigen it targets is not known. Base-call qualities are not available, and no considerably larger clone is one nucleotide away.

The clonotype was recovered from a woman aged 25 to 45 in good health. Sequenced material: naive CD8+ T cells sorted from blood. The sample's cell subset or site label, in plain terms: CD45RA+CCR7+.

The base sequence is TGTGCCAGCAGTCATCCCGGGACAGGCGACGAGCAGTACTTC. It encodes CASSHPGTGDEQYF. The sequence links TRBV5-6 to TRBJ2-7; 8 bases in between match TRBD1. Compared with germline, V lacks 5 bases and J lacks 5 bases; bases without a gene match: 9. Spanning cysteine to phenylalanine, the CDR3 consists of 14 amino acids. Only the CDR3 DNA is retained, 42 bases long and in frame from the first base. The germline V gene supplies CDR1 SGHDT and CDR2 YYEEEE.